The present T cell receptor (beta chain) was sequenced within a study of CD8 T cells in ankylosing spondylitis. The study's findings and limits: A motif in TCR beta, a set of eight highly homologous variants, appeared characteristic of ankylosing spondylitis blood. According to the report, clones linked to the disease were significantly enriched in matched synovial fluid samples taken from ankylosing spondylitis patients.

Trimming took off 5 bases at V and 0 bases at J, with 8 bases between the two ends. The CDR3 is 14 residues long. Ten or more counts support this clonotype. What it recognizes is unknown. TCRdb reprocessed the 5' RACE reads with MiXCR, giving one entry per CDR3 protein. The sample records some 140,000 distinct CDR3 sequences, roughly an eighth being singletons. Sample: blood, either unsorted or a sorted T cell fraction (not recorded which). This chain links TRBV12-3 or TRBV12-4 with TRBJ2-4; D perhaps matches TRBD2 (6 bases). The clonotype was recovered from a female donor with ankylosing spondylitis or in good health (not recorded which). CDR3 sequence: CASSPGVAKNIQYF. The CDR3 region has the DNA TGTGCCAGCAGTCCGGGGGTAGCCAAAAACATTCAGTACTTC.